This record concerns one TCR beta chain sequence. This clone was recorded once. Its binding antigen is unknown. Qualities for individual bases were not recorded, and no much larger clone is one base off. These data originate in a study of T cell responses to AZD1222 COVID-19 vaccine (dated by TCRdb to about 2021). Some background on the complete study: Because spike-specific TCR depth and breadth did not differ between the two schedules, AZD1222 recipients who got a second dose at roughly 4 weeks were pooled with those who got a second dose at roughly 12 weeks. TCR sequencing was performed for roughly 250 trial participants, of whom some 200 were given two doses of AZD1222 and approximately 25 were given two doses of MenACWY control vaccine. Trial participants were enrolled by age into 18-55, 56-69 and 70-plus year subgroups, with about 150, 27 and 61 TCR-sequenced participants respectively. The paper's findings and limits, for the study overall: The vaccine-associated CD4 TCRs covered the entire spike protein, and the dominant responses fell in regions 160-218 and 743-854. Most participants were white British and females outnumbered males, and the authors suggested that clonal diversity may have been underestimated. Only six AZD1222 recipients were SARS-CoV-2 seropositive at baseline, limiting conclusions about previously exposed vaccinees. Spike-specific TCR breadth and depth rose significantly after two AZD1222 doses compared with day 0 and with MenACWY recipients. Reportedly, close to half of the unique spike-specific TCRs recognized epitopes lying outside the regions that are mutated in the B.1.351 and B.1.1.7 variants. Because no samples from the day 14 peak response were available, repertoires could be characterized only after the peak T cell response. In the small 56-69-year group, the increase in depth fell short of significance, most likely because of low power.

The CDR3 regions of human TCRbeta chains were analyzed by immunosequencing. On the authors' methods: TCRs in the repertoires were compared against a reference library of SARS-CoV-2-specific TCRs that had been generated with the MIRA antigen-specificity platform. Breadth was defined as the fraction of unique TCRs that were SARS-CoV-2-associated, and depth was defined as the fraction of total T cells that were SARS-CoV-2-associated. Using the MIRA data, every spike-specific TCR was mapped to the spike region that the TCR reacted to and assigned to either a CD4 or a CD8 class. Log10-transformed breadth and depth values were compared by one-way ANOVA with Sidak's multiple comparisons tests. TCRdb holds this immuneACCESS table with in-frame rearrangements only. Some clones are missing; in checked studies, unresolved V genes explain under half, and the rest has no known cause. V and J calls and clone size are copied from that table; D and trimming were computed from the DNA. The sample records about 130,000 clones, about 92% of which are singletons. The ten most abundant clones make up more than 8% of the sample.

Via the germline V gene (reference sequence), CDR1 is SEHNR and CDR2 FQNEAQ. V lost 1 base and J lost 6 bases, and the count of bases not matched to a germline gene is 5. From cysteine to phenylalanine, the CDR3 is 14 amino acids long. Of all the DNA, just the CDR3 is kept, 42 bases in frame from base 1. The time point label corresponds to: baseline before first vaccination. Vaccinee samples were obtained from the UK trials COV001 and COV002, which included a single-blind randomized controlled phase 2/3 trial of AZD1222 (ChAdOx1 nCoV-19) in healthy adults. For TCRbeta chain sequencing, PBMC samples were collected from trial participants at day 0 and at day 28 after the second dose.

The chain uses TRBV7-9 and TRBJ1-2, with 7 bases aligning to TRBD1. This specimen was peripheral blood, taken on day 0 of AZD1222 vaccination. This receptor was taken from an adult in good health. CDR3 reads: CASSLVTGANGYTF. The DNA sequence reads TGTGCCAGCAGCTTAGTAACAGGGGCCAATGGCTACACCTTC.